This T cell receptor (beta chain) was retrieved from a study of regulatory T cells in long-lasting Graves disease. Across the study: Graves' patients, diagnosed recently, had received antithyroid drugs under 3 months.

General study points: Favored usage of TRBV28, TRBJ1-2 and TRBJ2-5 was recorded in persistent disease.

There are many counts of this clonotype. Its matching antigen is unknown. Researchers made TCR beta libraries by using iRepertoire HTBI primers and running Arm-PCR on CDR3 regions. Each CDR3 protein is one row after TCRdb ran MiXCR on the multiplex PCR reads. This sample has over 300,000 distinct CDR3 sequences, with 15% to 17% found just once. Time point specified: newly diagnosed GD, antithyroid drugs for less than 3 months. PBMC-derived RNA was used for the TCR library. The length of the CDR3 is 13 residues. V gave up 5 bases and J gave up 3 bases, with 10 bases separating them. CDR1 and CDR2 (germline): MNHNS, SASEGT.

This sample comprised peripheral blood mononuclear cells (PBMCs), obtained at new diagnosis, from a patient treated with antithyroid drugs. The chain has TRBV6-1 and TRBJ1-1; D remains ambiguous. The receptor's source is a female donor with Graves disease. CDR3 in amino acids: CASSPSIYTEAFF. CDR3 bases: TGTGCCAGCAGTCCGTCTATCTACACTGAAGCTTTCTTT.